This T cell receptor beta chain was sequenced in a study of blood T cell repertoires in COVID-19. Each participant's cohort was designated according to participant-reported clinical history. Symptom resolution, clearance, or two negative PCRs marked the recovered donors of Cohort 3. In the original processing: The assay estimated nucleated cells by amplifying reference gene primers. The table came from immunoSEQ multiplex PCR; TCRdb's copy has only in-frame clones and leaves some out. That table supplies the V and J calls and clone size; D and trimming were determined from the DNA. The repertoire includes about 370,000 clones, roughly nine tenths of them detected once, and 0.95% to 1.1% sits in the top ten. This TCR derives from a man between 18 and 29 years old who had recovered from COVID-19. The material sequenced was PBMCs or T cells enriched from blood (not recorded which).

In nucleotides, the CDR3 is TGTGCCAGCAGCCGAGGGGACTTCCAAGAGACCCAGTACTTC. Translation gives CASSRGDFQETQYF. V usage is TRBV7-8 and J usage is TRBJ2-5; D is possibly TRBD2 (6 bases). This CDR3 contains 14 residues. Trimming took off 5 bases at V and 1 base at J, with 11 bases between the two ends. Germline V lookup: CDR1 SGHVS, CDR2 FQNEAQ.